The 32 T cell receptor beta chains in this list originate from one sample, sequenced in a study of T cells after yellow fever vaccination. TCRdb reanalysed the 5' RACE reads using MiXCR and keeps one entry per CDR3 protein. Of under 200,000 distinct CDR3 sequences in the sample, about 10% were seen once. The input for sequencing was CD8+ T cells sorted from PBMCs, taken 15 days after the yellow fever booster vaccination. These receptors all come from a man in his late teens or twenties who received the YFV17D yellow fever vaccine.

The CDR3, as DNA: TGCGCCAGCGGTGCCGTTAGGCAGTTCTTC. Protein sequence: CASGAVRQFF. The chain is built from TRBV4-1 and TRBJ2-1; no firm D call. Germline CDR1 is MGHRA and CDR2 is YSYEKL. Trimming took 8 bases from V and 12 from J, leaving 11 bases between them. The CDR3 loop spans 10 amino acids.

This clonotype was picked up a small number of times. The V gene is TRBV19, the J gene TRBJ1-5; 9 positions match TRBD1. CDR1 and CDR2 from the germline V gene are LNHDA and SQIVND (reference sequence). This CDR3 contains 17 residues. The V and J ends lost 5 bases and 0 bases, in that order; junction bases with no gene match: 8. CDR3 loop: CASSFIRDRDSNQPQHF. The CDR3 DNA reads as TGTGCCAGTAGTTTTATCCGGGACAGGGATAGCAATCAGCCCCAGCATTTT.

V and J are TRBV4-1 and TRBJ1-5; TRBD1 matches at 7 bases. The CDR3 spans 15 residues. The J segment lost 0 bases and the V segment lost 4 bases, leaving 3 bases of the junction unmatched. Per the germline V gene, CDR1 is MGHRA and CDR2 is YSYEKL. This CDR3 reads CASSPRDSSNQPQHF. In nucleotides, the CDR3 is TGCGCCAGCAGCCCAAGGGACAGTAGCAATCAGCCCCAGCATTTT.

To note about this clonotype: At one end, the junction sequence differs from germline, possibly due to a read error. CDR3 sequence (DNA): TGTGCCAGTAGTTTACTAGGGGGCCCCTCTAACTATGGCTACACCTTC. Its translation is CASSLLGGPSNYGYTF. This chain links TRBV27 with TRBJ1-2, with TRBD1 matching 7 bases. The CDR3 is 16 amino acids. Germline assignment: CDR1 MNHEY and CDR2 SMNVEV (reference sequence).

At least ten counts were recorded for this clonotype. The V and J genes are TRBV11-1 and TRBJ2-7; D gene ambiguous. Per the germline V gene, CDR1 is SGHAT and CDR2 is FQDESV (reference sequence). V lost 4 bases, J lost 6 bases, and 13 bases lay in between. This CDR3 contains 13 residues. The CDR3 protein is CASSYQTFREQYV. The CDR3 DNA reads TGTGCCAGCAGCTACCAGACATTTCGCGAGCAGTACGTC.

This clonotype was observed a few times. The rearrangement links TRBV7-9 to TRBJ1-2; 7 positions agree with TRBD1. The trim removed 4 bases at V and 2 bases at J, leaving 1 base unmatched. Germline assignment: CDR1 SEHNR and CDR2 FQNEAQ (reference sequence). The CDR3 totals 13 residues. For the CDR3, the DNA is TGTGCCAGCAGCTCGGGACAGAACTATGGCTACACCTTC. Translating it yields CASSSGQNYGYTF.

The sample holds a few counts of this clonotype. The rearrangement joins TRBV7-2 to TRBJ2-5; 8 bases agree with TRBD1. J gave up 4 bases and V 2 bases, and 6 bases lay outside the gene matches. Germline-derived CDR1 and CDR2 are SGHTA and FQGNSA. CDR3 length: 15 residues. The chain's CDR3 is CASSLTTGGGETQYF. In nucleotides, the CDR3 is TGTGCCAGCAGCTTAACCACAGGGGGAGGAGAGACCCAGTACTTC.

The chain recombines TRBV11-2 with TRBJ2-5; 7 positions match TRBD1. V dropped 10 bases and J dropped 3; count of bases not matched to a gene: 8. There are 13 residues in the CDR3. Germline V lookup: CDR1 SGHAT, CDR2 FQNNGV. The chain's CDR3 is CATGTASEETQYF. CDR3 coding DNA: TGTGCCACCGGGACAGCCTCGGAAGAGACCCAGTACTTC. The variable domain in full, with the rest retrieved from reference TRBV11-2 and TRBJ2-5, is EAGVAQSPRYKIIEKRQSVAFWCNPISGHATLYWYQQILGQGPKLLIQFQNNGVVDDSQLPKDRFSAERLKGVDSTLKIQPAKLEDSAVYLCATGTASEETQYFGPGTRLLVL.

This chain joins TRBV6-4 and TRBJ2-7; 10 nucleotides agree with TRBD2. V gave up 6 bases and J gave up 5 bases; unmatched junction bases: 4. Germline-derived CDR1 and CDR2 are MRHNA and SNTAGT. The CDR3 spans 13 residues. CDR3 nucleotides: TGTGCCAGCAGACTAGCGGGGCTGAACGAGCAGTACGTC. Protein sequence: CASRLAGLNEQYV.

J is TRBJ2-2 and V is TRBV9, with TRBD1 matching over 11 bases. The CDR3 has 16 residues. Germline V gene sequence: CDR1 SGDLS, CDR2 YYNGEE. After removal of 4 bases from V and 4 bases from J, the junction contained 6 bases not matched to a gene. As DNA, the CDR3 is TGTGCCAGCAGCAATAGAGGGACAGGGGGCACCGGGGAGCTGTTTTTT. Amino acid sequence: CASSNRGTGGTGELFF.

This clonotype was detected only a few times. The chain couples TRBV4-1 to TRBJ1-5; the D is unclear. CDR3 size: 16 residues. CDR1 and CDR2 from the germline V gene are MGHRA and YSYEKL. V was cut by 1 base and J by 6 bases, with 16 bases left in between. The CDR3 protein is CASSQGVGPQGQPQHF. The CDR3 nucleotides read TGCGCCAGCAGCCAAGGTGTTGGACCCCAAGGTCAGCCCCAGCATTTT.

This clonotype was observed many times. The rearrangement uses TRBV7-2 and TRBJ2-3; possible D gene TRBD1, 5 bases. The CDR3 extends over 16 amino acids. Per germline, CDR1 SGHTA and CDR2 FQGNSA. The ends were cut back, 3 bases at V and 3 bases at J, with 16 bases in the middle. CDR3 protein: CASSFETVTWTDTQYF. CDR3 nucleotides: TGTGCCAGCAGCTTTGAGACAGTCACTTGGACAGATACGCAGTATTTT.

In this sample, this clonotype turned up a few times. DNA for the CDR3: TGTGCCAGCAGCTACTTTTTGGGGGAGGCGAACACCGGGGAGCTGTTTTTT. Encoded protein: CASSYFLGEANTGELFF. The chain has TRBV7-3 and TRBJ2-2; D is possibly TRBD2 (6 bases). CDR1 and CDR2 (germline): SGHTA, FQGTGA. Trimming pared 4 bases from V and 0 bases from J, leaving 15 bases between. The CDR3 sequence is 17 residues long.

V gene TRBV9 combines with J gene TRBJ2-3; 10 bases line up with TRBD2. Trimming took 1 base from V and 0 from J; bases not matched to a gene: 2. Germline CDR1 reads SGDLS; CDR2 reads YYNGEE. There are 16 residues in the CDR3. CDR3 sequence (DNA): TGTGCCAGCAGCGTACTAGCGGGGGTAAGCACAGATACGCAGTATTTT. This codes for CASSVLAGVSTDTQYF.

The chain combines TRBV7-3 with TRBJ2-3; unclear D gene. The CDR3 has 15 residues. Per germline, CDR1 SGHTA and CDR2 FQGTGA. The germline V and J ends were trimmed by 0 bases and 2 bases, with 9 bases remaining between them. The CDR3 nucleotides read TGTGCCAGCAGCTTAACGTATGCACCCACAGATACGCAGTATTTT. Residues: CASSLTYAPTDTQYF.

This clonotype was seen at least ten times. The CDR3 coding sequence is TGTGCCAGCAGCTTAACGGGGGTCGGCTACACCTTC. Translation gives CASSLTGVGYTF. The genes are TRBV7-9 and TRBJ1-2; D might be TRBD1 (5 bases). This CDR3 comprises 12 residues. V lost 2 bases and J lost 8, with 9 bases in between. CDR1 is SEHNR, CDR2 FQNEAQ, per germline (reference sequence).

V usage is TRBV7-9 and J usage is TRBJ2-7; tentative D call: TRBD1 (6 bases). The CDR3 length is 13 residues. Trimming pared 2 bases from V and 4 bases from J, leaving 9 bases between. Germline V gene lookup returns CDR1 SEHNR and CDR2 FQNEAQ (reference sequence). CDR3 region: CASSLPGVYEQYF. The CDR3 coding sequence is TGTGCCAGCAGCTTACCAGGGGTGTACGAGCAGTACTTC.

The rearrangement joins TRBV7-2 to TRBJ2-2, with D hard to call. The V end was cut by 7 bases, the J end by 5 bases, with 11 bases between. The CDR3 is made up of 13 amino acids. Germline V gene lookup returns CDR1 SGHTA and CDR2 FQGNSA. Here the CDR3 DNA reads TGTGCCAGCACCGTTACACCAACCGGGGAGCTGTTTTTT. This translates into CASTVTPTGELFF.

This clonotype showed up just a few times. The rearrangement joins TRBV6-1 to TRBJ2-2; D call uncertain. The CDR3 is 14 residues long. V gave up 6 bases and J gave up 4 bases, with 12 bases separating them. Germline V lookup: CDR1 MNHNS, CDR2 SASEGT. CDR3 in DNA: TGTGCCAGCAGCTTCGGGCATCTCACCGGGGAGCTGTTTTTT. It specifies CASSFGHLTGELFF.

This clonotype was picked up a small number of times. The chain employs TRBV12-3 or TRBV12-4 and TRBJ2-4; no firm D call. This CDR3 is 15 amino acids long. V was trimmed by 6 bases and J by 0 bases, leaving 12 bases between them. The CDR3 nucleotides read TGTGCCAGCAGCCGGATTTTACTAGCCAAAAACATTCAGTACTTC. Translation gives CASSRILLAKNIQYF.

The V and J genes are TRBV27 and TRBJ2-5, with 11 bases that match TRBD2. Germline V CDR1 and CDR2: MNHEY, SMNVEV (reference sequence). V was pared by 8 bases and J by 7 bases, with 9 bases of the junction left unmatched. The CDR3 sequence is 14 residues long. CDR3 loop: CASELTSGAGTQYF. CDR3 nucleotide sequence: TGTGCCAGCGAATTGACTAGCGGGGCAGGGACCCAGTACTTC.

The CDR3, as DNA: TGTGCCAGCAGCCAGAGCGGGCTGGGTACGCAGTATTTT. Translation gives CASSQSGLGTQYF. The chain carries TRBV5-6 and TRBJ2-3, with a possible D match to TRBD2 (6 bases). V lost 4 bases and J 8 bases, leaving 14 bases between the germline ends. CDR3 size: 13 residues. Looked up from germline, CDR1 is SGHDT and CDR2 is YYEEEE. Based on the CDR3 plus reference TRBV5-6 and TRBJ2-3, the full variable domain is DAGVTQSPTHLIKTRGQQVTLRCSPKSGHDTVSWYQQALGQGPQFIFQYYEEEERQRGNFPDRFSGHQFPNYSSELNVNALLLGDSALYLCASSQSGLGTQYFGPGTRLTVL.

This chain joins TRBV7-2 and TRBJ2-1; D not resolved. The CDR3 is made up of 14 amino acids. The germline gives CDR1 SGHTA, CDR2 FQGNSA. Trimming removed 2 bases at V and 4 bases at J, with 9 bases between. CDR3: CASSLHEAYNEQFF. As DNA, the CDR3 is TGTGCCAGCAGCTTACACGAGGCGTACAATGAGCAGTTCTTC.

The gene calls are TRBV20-1 and TRBJ2-1, with 7 bases lining up with TRBD1. Germline V gene sequence: CDR1 DFQATT, CDR2 SNEGSKA (reference sequence). The CDR3 loop spans 12 amino acids. J lost 9 bases, V lost 1 base, and 3 bases had no gene match. The CDR3 protein is CSARGDSREQFF. CDR3 bases: TGCAGTGCTAGAGGGGACAGCCGTGAGCAGTTCTTC.

V is TRBV19 and J is TRBJ1-4; D unclear. V dropped 1 base and J dropped 6 bases, with 12 bases sitting between them. The CDR3 runs 15 residues. Germline loops: CDR1 LNHDA, CDR2 SQIVND (reference sequence). The CDR3 nucleotides read TGTGCCAGTAGTATAGGACGGGGTATGGATGAAAAACTGTTTTTT. Translating gives CASSIGRGMDEKLFF. Looking up the rest from reference TRBV19 and TRBJ1-4 gives the full variable domain: DGGITQSPKYLFRKEGQNVTLSCEQNLNHDAMYWYRQDPGQGLRLIYYSQIVNDFQKGDIAEGYSVSREKKESFPLTVTSAQKNPTAFYLCASSIGRGMDEKLFFGSGTQLSVL.

The table lists this clonotype with a few counts. The V and J genes are TRBV6-5 and TRBJ1-3; D remains unclear. The CDR3 is 14 residues long. V gave up 0 bases and J gave up 7 bases, with 10 bases separating them. Per germline, CDR1 MNHEY and CDR2 SVGAGI. The DNA for the CDR3 is TGTGCCAGCAGTTACTCGTCTAGTATGAACACCATATATTTT. Translated, it gives CASSYSSSMNTIYF.

This sequence joins TRBV7-9 and TRBJ1-4; D not certain. V was cut by 4 bases and J by 8 bases, with 5 bases left in between. Germline CDR1 SEHNR, CDR2 FQNEAQ (reference sequence). This CDR3 is built from 11 residues. CDR3 protein: CASSWAEKLFF. Here the CDR3 DNA reads TGTGCCAGCAGCTGGGCAGAAAAACTGTTTTTT.

This clonotype has more than one count but fewer than ten. The V and J genes are TRBV19 and TRBJ2-6; no definite D call. The CDR3 contains 16 residues. Between the trimmed V and J ends, which lost 0 bases and 3 bases, there was a span of 9 bases. Germline CDR1 reads LNHDA; CDR2 reads SQIVND (reference sequence). In DNA, the CDR3 is TGTGCCAGTAGTATAGATTTGTTTTATGGGGCCAACGTCCTGACTTTC. Translating it yields CASSIDLFYGANVLTF.

This clonotype has only a few counts. The genes are TRBV9 and TRBJ2-7; D remains ambiguous. Germline-derived CDR1 and CDR2 are SGDLS and YYNGEE. Deletions cut 0 bases from V and 3 bases from J, with 10 bases between. The CDR3 has 14 residues. In DNA form, the CDR3 reads TGTGCCAGCAGCGTAGAGGATGGGTTCTACGAGCAGTACTTC. It codes for CASSVEDGFYEQYF. Using reference TRBV9 and TRBJ2-7 for the parts outside the CDR3, the full variable domain is DSGVTQTPKHLITATGQRVTLRCSPRSGDLSVYWYQQSLDQGLQFLIQYYNGEERAKGNILERFSAQQFPDLHSELNLSSLELGDSALYFCASSVEDGFYEQYFGPGTRLTVT.

The table lists this clonotype with a few counts. The chain links TRBV4-3 to TRBJ2-1, with TRBD2 matching 7 bases. The trim removed 4 bases at V and 3 bases at J, leaving 6 bases unmatched. The CDR3 has 15 residues. CDR1 is LGHNA and CDR2 is YSLEER in the germline V gene. CDR3 protein: CASSRQRGDYNEQFF. CDR3 nucleotides: TGCGCCAGCAGCCGCCAACGGGGGGACTACAATGAGCAGTTCTTC.

This clonotype came up many times. V gene TRBV29-1 combines with J gene TRBJ2-5, with TRBD2 as a possible D gene (7 bases). V gave up 0 bases and J gave up 5 bases, with 16 bases separating them. CDR3 length equals 15 residues. Germline V lookup: CDR1 SQVTM, CDR2 ANQGSEA. Here the CDR3 DNA reads TGCAGCGTTGAAGACATTAGGGGGGGCTGGGAGACCCAGTACTTC. Its translation: CSVEDIRGGWETQYF.

This sequence joins TRBV20-1 and TRBJ1-1, with D uncertain. CDR3 size: 14 residues. In germline, CDR1 is DFQATT, CDR2 SNEGSKA (reference sequence). The V end was cut by 6 bases, the J end by 4 bases, with 18 bases between. CDR3 in DNA: TGCAGTGCGGAGAAGGACGCCGTGGGCACTGAAGCTTTCTTT. This sequence encodes CSAEKDAVGTEAFF.